These 32 T cell receptor beta chains were all obtained from the same sample, sequenced in a study of post-analysis software for immune sequencing data. Overall study results and limits: Included in a set of several TRBV segments more frequent in patients than controls were TRBV5-6, TRBV5-1 and TRBV20-1.

Tagging with unique molecular identifiers was a feature of the TCR beta cDNA libraries. TCRdb used MiXCR to reprocess the PCR reads, holding one entry per CDR3 protein. The repertoire holds roughly 800,000 distinct CDR3 sequences, with around 50% as singletons. What these receptors recognize is not known. Specimen: blood. The source is a girl between 10 and 17 years old with multiple sclerosis.

V and J are TRBV4-1 and TRBJ2-4; 11 positions agree with TRBD2. Matching the DNA end better, TRBJ2-7 makes the J call doubtful. Germline V gives CDR1 MGHRA, CDR2 YSYEKL. This CDR3 comprises 17 residues. In DNA, the CDR3 is TGCGCCAGCAGCCAAGAAGGGGCCGGGACTAGCGGATACGAGCAGTACTTC. Translation: CASSQEGAGTSGYEQYF.

The chain couples TRBV10-3 to TRBJ1-6, with TRBD1 matching 9 bases. Germline loops: CDR1 ENHRY, CDR2 SYGVKD. J lost 16 bases, V lost 0 bases, and 4 bases had no gene match. CDR3 length: 13 residues. The chain's CDR3 is CAISESGTGILHF. As DNA, the CDR3 is TGTGCCATCAGTGAGTCGGGGACAGGGATACTCCACTTT.

The rearrangement uses TRBV10-3 and TRBJ2-5, with D possibly TRBD1 on 6 matching bases. Per germline, CDR1 ENHRY and CDR2 SYGVKD. V lost 2 bases and J lost 7, with 23 bases in between. CDR3 length: 17 amino acids. CDR3 loop: CAISEGVAQPLQGTQYF. The DNA of the CDR3 is TGTGCCATCAGTGAGGGGGTAGCGCAACCCCTACAGGGGACCCAGTACTTC.

The chain recombines TRBV27 with TRBJ1-5; D is possibly TRBD1 (5 bases). The V end was cut by 3 bases, the J end by 6 bases, with 15 bases between. Germline CDR1 and CDR2: MNHEY and SMNVEV (reference sequence). CDR3 length: 15 residues. CDR3: CASSLSQAGSQPQHF. The CDR3 DNA is TGTGCCAGCAGTTTGTCCCAGGCAGGGAGTCAGCCCCAGCATTTT.

This clonotype has only a few counts. This chain joins TRBV10-1 and TRBJ2-3, with no clear D. The germline gives CDR1 WNHNN, CDR2 SYGVQD (reference sequence). V was shortened by 4 bases and J by 6 bases, with 11 bases between the two germline ends. The CDR3 length is 13 residues. CDR3: CASSVRIADTQYF. The CDR3 DNA reads TGCGCCAGCAGTGTCCGTATTGCGGATACGCAGTATTTT.

The chain uses TRBV4-1 and TRBJ2-2; D is possibly TRBD2 (6 bases). Germline lookup yields CDR1 MGHRA and CDR2 YSYEKL. Trimming took off 3 bases at V and 0 bases at J, with 11 bases between the two ends. The CDR3 has 16 amino acids. CDR3 sequence: CASSQRDPSNTGELFF. The CDR3 DNA sequence: TGCGCCAGCAGCCAGCGGGACCCCTCGAACACCGGGGAGCTGTTTTTT.

The chain couples TRBV6-5 to TRBJ2-1, with TRBD2 identical over 10 bases. From germline, CDR1 is MNHEY and CDR2 SVGAGI. The V gene end was trimmed by 6 bases and the J gene end by 7 bases; junction bases not matched to a gene: 9. The CDR3 runs to 15 residues. CDR3 in amino acids: CASRPTGTSVNEQFF. CDR3 nucleotides: TGTGCCAGCAGGCCCACCGGGACTAGCGTAAATGAGCAGTTCTTC.

This clonotype has just a few counts. The V call is TRBV7-3, the J call TRBJ2-4, with TRBD2 identical over 8 bases. The CDR3 has 15 residues. J was trimmed by 8 bases and V by 1 base; bases with no gene match: 7. Germline values: CDR1 SGHTA, CDR2 FQGTGA. As DNA, the CDR3 is TGTGCCAGCAGCTTAAGTCCCGGGAGGGCGGACATTCAGTACTTC. It is translated as CASSLSPGRADIQYF.

This clonotype was counted only a few times. The rearrangement links TRBV5-1 to TRBJ2-7; 8 bases are shared with TRBD1. The trim removed 1 base at V and 2 bases at J, leaving 8 bases unmatched. Looked up from germline, CDR1 is SGHRS and CDR2 is YFSETQ. The CDR3 totals 16 residues. The CDR3 sequence: CASSLYAQQGAYEQYF. DNA of the CDR3: TGCGCCAGCAGCTTGTATGCCCAACAGGGGGCCTACGAGCAGTACTTC.

This clonotype has a handful of counts. Here the CDR3 reads CAISDGLDYGYTF. CDR3 sequence (DNA): TGTGCCATCAGTGACGGACTTGACTATGGCTACACCTTC. This chain joins TRBV10-3 and TRBJ1-2; D is undetermined. Trimming took 3 bases from V and 3 from J, leaving 8 bases between them. Germline V gives CDR1 ENHRY, CDR2 SYGVKD. The CDR3 is 13 amino acids.

The chain is built from TRBV2 and TRBJ2-7, with D possibly matching TRBD2 (5 bases). CDR3 length: 11 amino acids. Germline V gene sequence: CDR1 SNHLY, CDR2 FYNNEI. The V end lost 1 base, the J end lost 12 bases, and 10 bases lay between the germline ends. CDR3 nucleotides: TGTGCCAGCAGTGAAGACCTAGCTCCGTACTTC. This codes for CASSEDLAPYF.

This sequence joins TRBV2 and TRBJ2-5; tentatively, D is TRBD1 (5 bases). Germline V lookup: CDR1 SNHLY, CDR2 FYNNEI. CDR3 length: 17 amino acids. The V end lost 6 bases, the J end lost 3 bases, and 23 bases lay between the germline ends. CDR3 in amino acids: CASRGQRRGHTEETQYF. CDR3 sequence (DNA): TGTGCCAGCAGAGGGCAGAGGCGTGGACATACAGAAGAGACCCAGTACTTC.

The chain recombines TRBV2 with TRBJ1-5; the D is unclear. Trimming cost V 4 bases and J 5 bases, with 9 bases left between them. The CDR3 runs 13 residues. Germline V CDR1 and CDR2: SNHLY, FYNNEI. The chain's CDR3 is CASSGSSYQPQHF. CDR3 bases: TGTGCCAGCAGTGGGAGCTCGTATCAGCCCCAGCATTTT.

This clonotype was counted a few times. The chain is built from TRBV2 and TRBJ2-3; a possible D gene is TRBD2 (5 bases). In germline, CDR1 is SNHLY, CDR2 FYNNEI. V was shortened by 8 bases and J by 7 bases, with 10 bases between the two germline ends. The CDR3 is 11 residues long. Written as DNA, the CDR3 is TGTGCCAGCGGAGAGCGGCATACGCAGTATTTT. Its translation is CASGERHTQYF.

Notes on this clonotype: A junction end diverges from the germline sequence, so it may reflect a read error. V usage is TRBV7-3 and J usage is TRBJ2-7, with 7 bases aligning to TRBD2. CDR3 length: 14 amino acids. Germline CDR1 reads SGHTA; CDR2 reads FQGTGA. The CDR3 nucleotides are TGTGCCAACAGCCCTTCGGGGGACTACTACGAGCAGTACTTC. Protein sequence: CANSPSGDYYEQYF.

In this sample, this clonotype turned up once. The rearrangement uses TRBV14 and TRBJ2-7, with 11 bases lining up with TRBD2. The CDR3 is made up of 15 amino acids. CDR1 and CDR2 from the germline V gene are SGHDN and FVKESK. Trimming at V came to 1 base and at J to 3 bases, leaving 2 bases not matched to a gene. For the CDR3, the DNA is TGTGCCAGCAGCCAAGTAGCGGGAGGGTACTACGAGCAGTACTTC. Translation gives CASSQVAGGYYEQYF.

The chain has TRBV20-1 and TRBJ1-2; 9 bases match TRBD1. Trimming removed 8 bases from V and 13 bases from J; junction bases left unmatched: 11. The CDR3 spans 11 residues. Germline V gene lookup returns CDR1 DFQATT and CDR2 SNEGSKA (reference sequence). CDR3 sequence: CSIPGTGKTTF. The CDR3 nucleotides read TGCAGTATCCCCGGGACAGGGAAAACCACCTTC.

The CDR3, as DNA: TGCAGTGCCTCACATAGACAGAACCAAGAGACCCAGTACTTC. Translating gives CSASHRQNQETQYF. This chain links TRBV20-1 with TRBJ2-4; tentatively, D is TRBD1 (5 bases). The J call is uncertain, as TRBJ2-5 better fits the DNA end. The length of the CDR3 is 14 residues. Per the germline V gene, CDR1 is DFQATT and CDR2 is SNEGSKA (reference sequence).

This CDR3 reads CASSLQGFSRSGYTF. As DNA, the CDR3 is TGTGCCAGCAGTCTACAGGGGTTCTCAAGGTCTGGCTACACCTTC. The chain is built from TRBV12-3 or TRBV12-4 and TRBJ1-2, with TRBD1 identical over 7 bases. Trimming removed 5 bases from V and 7 bases from J; junction bases left unmatched: 13. This CDR3 comprises 15 residues.

This rearrangement joins TRBV7-9 to TRBJ2-5; tentatively, D is TRBD2 (6 bases). The J call may be in error: the DNA end matches TRBJ2-7 better. This CDR3 has 12 residues. The V gene's germline CDR1 is SEHNR and CDR2 FQNEAQ (reference sequence). The DNA of the CDR3 is TGTGCCAGCAGAACGGAGGGTCGCGAGCAGTACTTC. The encoded protein is CASRTEGREQYF.

The rearrangement links TRBV20-1 to TRBJ1-2; maybe TRBD1 (5 bases). V lost 3 bases to trimming and J lost 1 base, with 15 bases between them. The CDR3 length is 15 residues. The germline gives CDR1 DFQATT, CDR2 SNEGSKA (reference sequence). The CDR3 protein is CSARTVGAFNYGYTF. CDR3 bases: TGCAGTGCTAGGACAGTCGGAGCTTTTAACTATGGCTACACCTTC.

To note about this clonotype: A read error is likely, as this CDR3 ends without the conserved phenylalanine or tryptophan. The rearrangement joins TRBV29-1 to TRBJ2-1, with a possible D match to TRBD2 (7 bases). Trimming took off 7 bases at V and 2 bases at J, with 12 bases between the two ends. Germline CDR1 reads SQVTM; CDR2 reads ANQGSEA. This CDR3 is 13 amino acids long. DNA for the CDR3: TGCAGCGGGGGGCGGGGGCCCTACAATGAGCAGTTCTGC. It translates to CSGGRGPYNEQFC.

The chain links TRBV20-1 to TRBJ2-7, with TRBD1 matching 7 bases. CDR3 length: 13 residues. Germline assignment: CDR1 DFQATT and CDR2 SNEGSKA (reference sequence). J lost 2 bases, V lost 3 bases, and 4 bases had no gene match. This chain's CDR3 is CSASRDSTYEQYF. The CDR3 nucleotides read TGCAGTGCTAGTAGGGACAGCACCTACGAGCAGTACTTC.

The genes are TRBV3-1 and TRBJ1-2; TRBD1 is a possible D gene (5 bases). Germline lookup yields CDR1 LGHDT and CDR2 YNNKEL (reference sequence). The CDR3 loop spans 15 amino acids. V dropped 1 base and J dropped 4 bases, with 13 bases sitting between them. The CDR3 region is CASSQGGRFGYGYTF. The CDR3 region has the DNA TGTGCCAGCAGCCAAGGGGGACGGTTCGGCTATGGCTACACCTTC. Combining the CDR3 with reference TRBV3-1 and TRBJ1-2 gives the whole variable domain DTAVSQTPKYLVTQMGNDKSIKCEQNLGHDTMYWYKQDSKKFLKIMFSYNNKELIINETVPNRFSPKSPDKAHLNLHINSLELGDSAVYFCASSQGGRFGYGYTFGSGTRLTVV.

This chain uses TRBV18 with TRBJ2-3, with D hard to call. The CDR3 spans 14 residues. V gave up 4 bases and J gave up 5 bases, with 13 bases separating them. Germline V lookup: CDR1 KGHSH, CDR2 LQKENI. The CDR3: CASSQVTAGDTQYF. For the CDR3, the DNA is TGTGCCAGCTCACAAGTGACCGCAGGAGATACGCAGTATTTT.

Of note for this clonotype: One end of the junction fails to match germline, which may point to a read error. The chain links TRBV7-3 to TRBJ2-1; 8 bases match TRBD2. The germline V gene has CDR1 SGHTA and CDR2 FQGTGA. This CDR3 is built from 15 residues. CDR3 sequence reads: CASSLSWTSLNVQFF. The CDR3 region has the DNA TGTGCCAGCAGCTTAAGCTGGACTAGCCTCAATGTGCAGTTCTTC.

The gene calls are TRBV5-5 and TRBJ2-7; 7 bases match TRBD1. The germline CDR1 and CDR2 sequences are SGHKS and YYEKEE (reference sequence). V was clipped by 3 bases and J by 2 bases; unmatched bases: 8. This CDR3 has 15 amino acids. The CDR3 nucleotides read TGTGCCAGCAGCTCGAGAACAGGGGCAGCCTACGAGCAGTACTTC. This sequence encodes CASSSRTGAAYEQYF. Together with reference TRBV5-5 and TRBJ2-7, the CDR3 gives the full variable domain: DAGVTQSPTHLIKTRGQQVTLRCSPISGHKSVSWYQQVLGQGPQFIFQYYEKEERGRGNFPDRFSARQFPNYSSELNVNALLLGDSALYLCASSSRTGAAYEQYFGPGTRLTVT.

The chain combines TRBV7-8 with TRBJ1-2; D is ambiguous. CDR1 is SGHVS, CDR2 FQNEAQ, per germline. V lost 4 bases, J lost 0 bases, and 21 bases lay in between. CDR3 length: 18 amino acids. In nucleotides, the CDR3 is TGTGCCAGCAGCTCGACTGGGTGGGGTCCGGTAGCTAACTATGGCTACACCTTC. It codes for CASSSTGWGPVANYGYTF.

The rearrangement uses TRBV12-3 or TRBV12-4 and TRBJ1-2; D gene unclear. Trimming stripped 6 bases from V and 7 bases from J, with 15 bases between. The CDR3 consists of 13 residues. The CDR3 protein is CASSPIIRSGYTF. Written as DNA, the CDR3 is TGTGCCAGCAGCCCGATAATCCGGAGTGGCTACACCTTC.

Notes on this clonotype: An end of the junction differs from the germline gene, which may be a read error. The genes are TRBV29-1 and TRBJ2-3, with D uncertain. The CDR3 sequence is 11 residues long. Germline V CDR1 and CDR2: SQVTM, ANQGSEA. The CDR3 region has the DNA TGCAGCATTGAAGATCGAGATACGCAGTATTTT. This sequence encodes CSIEDRDTQYF.

This clonotype was recorded a few times. CDR3 DNA sequence: TGTGCTAGTGGTTTAGGCACTAGGGCGGACATTCAGTACTTC. Encoded protein: CASGLGTRADIQYF. The V call is TRBV12-5, the J call TRBJ2-4, with TRBD2 as a possible D gene (5 bases). Deletions cut 3 bases from V and 8 bases from J, with 14 bases between. The CDR3 has 14 residues. Germline CDR1 and CDR2: LGHNT and FRNRAP.

The genes are TRBV12-3 or TRBV12-4 and TRBJ2-7, with TRBD1 identical over 9 bases. V was pared by 6 bases and J by 1 base, with 13 bases of the junction left unmatched. The CDR3 is 17 residues long. This chain's CDR3 is CASSSRDRASISYEQYF. As DNA, the CDR3 is TGTGCCAGCAGCTCCCGGGACAGGGCGTCCATATCCTACGAGCAGTACTTC.